This T cell receptor beta chain was sequenced in a study of T cells after yellow fever vaccination. About the research overall: Some fractions had low cell numbers, and these were prepared with SMART-Seq v4 Ultra Low Input.

The CDR3 has 15 amino acids. The V and J ends lost 1 base and 9 bases, in that order; junction bases with no gene match: 5. Germline-derived CDR1 and CDR2 are MNHEY and SVGEGT. TCRdb fed the 5' RACE reads into MiXCR, producing one record per CDR3 protein. The repertoire consists of approximately 350,000 distinct CDR3 sequences, with approximately 10% occurring once and the leading ten covering around 18%. This clonotype was observed a few times. No antigen is known for it. Findings and limits, study-wide: Researchers noted that a small share of clonotypes showed up in both CD4 and CD8 compartments. Abundant clonotypes from the bulk population could contaminate FACS-sorted repertoires.

The TCR comes from a man aged 18 to 29 who received the YFV17D yellow fever vaccine. This chain links TRBV6-2 or TRBV6-3 with TRBJ1-6; 8 nucleotides line up with TRBD1. The starting material was PBMCs, obtained on the day of the first yellow fever vaccination. The CDR3 reads CASSYLSDRVSPLHF. The DNA of the CDR3 is TGTGCCAGCAGTTACTTATCGGACAGGGTTTCACCCCTCCACTTT.